These 4 T cell receptor beta chains were all obtained from the same sample, sequenced in a study of cytomegalovirus exposure and HLA in healthy donors. Clones were read by immunoSEQ multiplex PCR, and TCRdb kept only the in-frame ones, dropping some. The sample lists some 110,000 clones; around 94% were seen once. The sequenced sample consisted of PBMCs. These receptors were obtained from a woman aged 18-35 years in good health and CMV-seronegative.

J is TRBJ1-5 and V is TRBV10-3; D unclear. Trimming left V 10 bases short and J 4 bases short, with 11 bases between. The CDR3 covers 12 residues. Germline CDR1 reads ENHRY; CDR2 reads SYGVKD. CDR3 residues: CATGRENQPQHF. The CDR3 bases are TGTGCCACCGGACGGGAAAATCAGCCCCAGCATTTT.

The chain links TRBV5-4 to TRBJ1-2, with 7 bases identical to TRBD1. The V and J ends lost 3 bases and 5 bases, in that order; junction bases with no gene match: 10. Germline CDR1 and CDR2: SGHNT and YYREEE (reference sequence). The CDR3 loop spans 15 amino acids. The CDR3 DNA reads as TGTGCCAGCAGCTCGAGACAGGGATCTTCTTATGGCTACACCTTC. Residues: CASSSRQGSSYGYTF.

The V and J genes are TRBV27 and TRBJ2-7; 7 nucleotides agree with TRBD2. CDR1 is MNHEY and CDR2 is SMNVEV in the germline V gene (reference sequence). Unmatched junction bases numbered 4, after V lost 5 bases and J lost 3 bases. CDR3 size: 13 residues. CDR3 DNA: TGTGCCAGCAGTGCATGGGGGGGCTACGAGCAGTACTTC. It is translated as CASSAWGGYEQYF.

This CDR3 is CASSLGQGILQETQYF. The DNA for the CDR3 is TGTGCCAGCAGCTTGGGACAGGGTATCCTCCAAGAGACCCAGTACTTC. The chain carries TRBV5-4 and TRBJ2-5, with TRBD1 matching 7 bases. V was pared by 0 bases and J by 1 base, with 6 bases of the junction left unmatched. The CDR3 has 16 residues. Germline V gene lookup returns CDR1 SGHNT and CDR2 YYREEE (reference sequence). The full variable domain, rest sourced from reference TRBV5-4 and TRBJ2-5, is ETGVTQSPTHLIKTRGQQVTLRCSSQSGHNTVSWYQQALGQGPQFIFQYYREEENGRGNFPPRFSGLQFPNYSSELNVNALELDDSALYLCASSLGQGILQETQYFGPGTRLLVL.